The clone carrying this TCR beta chain was counted a few times. The antigen remains undetermined. The PCR contained 60 Vbeta and 13 Jbeta primers. Clones were sequenced by immunoSEQ multiplex PCR, and TCRdb holds only the in-frame ones, with some missing. The table records 200,000 to 250,000 clones, 70% to 85% of them present only once. This CDR3 comprises 12 residues. Germline lookup yields CDR1 MNHNS and CDR2 SASEGT. Germline trimming cut 6 bases from V and 7 bases from J; bases unmatched to any gene: 5. The data are from a study of cytomegalovirus exposure and HLA in healthy donors. Study results and caveats: The number of N-insertions in an Asian-associated ancestry cluster was reportedly below the approximately 700-donor mean in a later analysis.

Sequencing was performed on PBMCs. The TCR originated in a woman aged 40 to 50 in good health and CMV-seronegative. The chain recombines TRBV6-1 with TRBJ1-2; TRBD1 matches at 7 bases. The CDR3 coding sequence is TGTGCCAGCAGGACGGGGACAGTTGGCTACACCTTC. It yields the protein CASRTGTVGYTF.